These 20 T cell receptor beta chains originate from one sample sequenced in a study of blood T cell repertoires in COVID-19. The protocol was immunoSEQ multiplex PCR, while the TCRdb copy is restricted to in-frame clones and leaves out a portion. The data contain hundreds of thousands of clones, roughly nine tenths of them seen just once; the ten biggest clones take up 1.5% to 2%. Input material: peripheral blood. These TCRs come from a woman in her fifties or sixties who had recovered from COVID-19.

V is TRBV4-1 and J is TRBJ1-6, with a weak D call TRBD1 (5 bases). Germline CDR1 reads MGHRA; CDR2 reads YSYEKL. This CDR3 contains 18 residues. The V end was cut by 2 bases, the J end by 0 bases, with 14 bases between. CDR3 residues: CASSQYGAGFSYNSPLHF. The DNA for the CDR3 is TGCGCCAGCAGCCAATATGGGGCAGGCTTCTCCTATAATTCACCCCTCCACTTT.

This clone showed up just once. The genes are TRBV7-3 and TRBJ2-1; D gene unclear. This CDR3 is 15 amino acids long. V lost 1 base and J lost 4, with 11 bases in between. Germline V gives CDR1 SGHTA, CDR2 FQGTGA. The CDR3 spells CASSLRAAKYNEQFF. CDR3 nucleotides: TGTGCCAGCAGCTTAAGAGCTGCGAAATACAATGAGCAGTTCTTC.

J is TRBJ1-1 and V is TRBV2, with D hard to call. The CDR3 is 13 amino acids. CDR1 SNHLY and CDR2 FYNNEI come from the germline V gene. Trimming removed 7 bases at V and 1 base at J, with 10 bases between. The CDR3 DNA follows: TGTGCCAGCAAGACACTCACGAACACTGAAGCTTTCTTT. Amino acid sequence: CASKTLTNTEAFF.

In this sample, this clone turned up once. V usage is TRBV3-1 (or the pseudogene TRBV3-2) and J usage is TRBJ1-5, with D hard to call. The V gene lost 4 bases and the J gene lost 2 bases, with 9 bases spanning the gap. The CDR3 consists of 14 residues. Germline V lookup: CDR1 LGHDT, CDR2 YNNKEL (reference sequence). CDR3 bases: TGTGCCAGCAGCCCAGACACTCGCAATCAGCCCCAGCATTTT. As protein: CASSPDTRNQPQHF.

This clone was recorded a few times. This sequence joins TRBV3-1 (or the pseudogene TRBV3-2) and TRBJ1-1, with 7 bases fitting TRBD1. Germline CDR1 and CDR2: LGHDT and YNNKEL (reference sequence). V dropped 4 bases and J dropped 3; count of bases not matched to a gene: 5. The CDR3 loop spans 14 amino acids. The chain's CDR3 is CASSRADRDTEAFF. The DNA of the CDR3 is TGTGCCAGCAGCCGGGCTGACAGGGACACTGAAGCTTTCTTT.

This chain links TRBV27 with TRBJ1-5; no reliable D call. The CDR3 has 16 amino acids. Germline assignment: CDR1 MNHEY and CDR2 SMNVEV (reference sequence). Trimming removed 6 bases from V and 6 bases from J, with 21 bases in between. CDR3 residues: CASRPTTAAAGQPQHF. CDR3 bases: TGTGCCAGCAGACCGACCACCGCGGCGGCGGGTCAGCCCCAGCATTTT.

This clone showed up just a few times. The CDR3 DNA reads as TGTGCCAGCAGCTCCCTACTAGCGGGGGCCACCTACGAGCAGTACTTC. Translated, it gives CASSSLLAGATYEQYF. V is TRBV7-6 and J is TRBJ2-7, with 11 bases fitting TRBD2. Germline CDR1 reads SGHVS; CDR2 reads FNYEAQ. The CDR3 contains 16 residues. V lost 4 bases and J lost 2; bases outside the gene matches: 7. Full variable domain (rest looked up from reference TRBV7-6 and TRBJ2-7): GAGVSQSPRYKVTKRGQDVALRCDPISGHVSLYWYRQALGQGPEFLTYFNYEAQQDKSGLPNDRFSAERPEGSISTLTIQRTEQRDSAMYRCASSSLLAGATYEQYFGPGTRLTVT.

The chain uses TRBV7-8 and TRBJ1-2; 7 bases are a match to TRBD1. CDR1 is SGHVS and CDR2 is FQNEAQ in the germline V gene. The CDR3 is made up of 15 amino acids. V was clipped by 3 bases and J by 6 bases; unmatched bases: 10. In nucleotides, the CDR3 is TGTGCCAGCAGCTTCCTTAGGGGGCGTGGGGATGGCTACACCTTC. This encodes CASSFLRGRGDGYTF.

This clone has a single count. This chain links TRBV5-1 with TRBJ2-3; D unclear. CDR3 length: 14 amino acids. Trimming removed 3 bases from V and 2 bases from J, with 10 bases in between. The V gene's germline CDR1 is SGHRS and CDR2 YFSETQ. CDR3: CASSSQATTDTQYF. The CDR3 nucleotides are TGCGCCAGCAGCTCCCAGGCTACCACAGATACGCAGTATTTT.

This clone showed up just once. The chain links TRBV5-3 to TRBJ1-6; tentative D call: TRBD1 (6 bases). TRBV5-3 is classed as an ORF, of uncertain function. The CDR3 covers 16 residues. Trimming shortened V by 5 bases and J by 7 bases, and 19 bases separated the two germline ends. The CDR3 nucleotides are TGTGCCAGAAGTCTTCCGGGACAAAAGTCAAATTCACCCCTCCACTTT. The encoded protein is CARSLPGQKSNSPLHF.

This sequence joins TRBV24-1 and TRBJ1-1; D remains ambiguous. This CDR3 has 11 amino acids. CDR1 KGHDR and CDR2 SFDVKD come from the germline V gene. Between the trimmed V and J ends, which lost 9 bases and 7 bases, there was a span of 11 bases. The CDR3 DNA follows: TGTGCCACCGCCGCGTTTGGTGAAGCTTTCTTT. It encodes CATAAFGEAFF.

The chain employs TRBV29-1 and TRBJ2-1, with TRBD2 matching over 7 bases. V lost 4 bases to trimming and J lost 16 bases; unmatched junction nucleotides: 10. This CDR3 comprises 11 residues. The V gene's germline CDR1 is SQVTM and CDR2 ANQGSEA. CDR3 region: CSVGGGPVIFF. CDR3 coding DNA: TGCAGCGTTGGCGGGGGTCCAGTTATCTTCTTC.

The chain is built from TRBV28 and TRBJ2-1; D is ambiguous. CDR1 is MDHEN and CDR2 is SYDVKM in the germline V gene. CDR3 size: 16 residues. Trimming cost V 6 bases and J 0 bases, with 15 bases left between them. This chain's CDR3 is CASSPAGYSSYNEQFF. The DNA for the CDR3 is TGTGCCAGCAGCCCTGCAGGTTATAGCTCCTACAATGAGCAGTTCTTC.

The rearrangement joins TRBV19 to TRBJ2-6, with 7 bases fitting TRBD1. This CDR3 spans 16 amino acids. Trimming removed 7 bases from V and 2 bases from J; junction bases left unmatched: 8. Germline CDR1 reads LNHDA; CDR2 reads SQIVND (reference sequence). In DNA, the CDR3 is TGTGCCAGTACCCACTACAGGGGCACTGGGGCCAACGTCCTGACTTTC. Translated: CASTHYRGTGANVLTF.

The J gene is TRBJ1-1, the V gene TRBV6-5; a possible D gene is TRBD1 (5 bases). This CDR3 is 15 amino acids long. The ends were cut back, 8 bases at V and 1 base at J, with 17 bases in the middle. Germline V gene data show CDR1 as MNHEY and CDR2 as SVGAGI. The CDR3 reads CASGRGFQGNTEAFF. The CDR3 nucleotides read TGTGCCAGCGGTCGGGGGTTTCAAGGGAACACTGAAGCTTTCTTT.

The chain carries TRBV7-2 and TRBJ1-1; 8 bases align to TRBD1. CDR1 SGHTA and CDR2 FQGNSA come from the germline V gene. The trim removed 3 bases at V and 3 bases at J, leaving 3 bases unmatched. The CDR3 spans 14 residues. CDR3 DNA: TGTGCCAGCAGCTTGACAGGGGTGTACACTGAAGCTTTCTTT. Protein product: CASSLTGVYTEAFF.

This clone was seen more than once but under ten times. The chain uses TRBV27 and TRBJ2-5, with D unclear. Germline V gene data show CDR1 as MNHEY and CDR2 as SMNVEV (reference sequence). CDR3 length: 14 amino acids. The ends were cut back, 3 bases at V and 1 base at J, with 9 bases in the middle. The CDR3: CASSFKSSQETQYF. CDR3 bases: TGTGCCAGCAGTTTCAAGAGTTCCCAAGAGACCCAGTACTTC.

The chain carries TRBV2 and TRBJ2-1; 8 nucleotides match TRBD2. The germline V gene encodes CDR1 SNHLY and CDR2 FYNNEI. Germline trimming cut 6 bases from V and 4 bases from J; bases unmatched to any gene: 8. CDR3 size: 15 residues. In DNA, the CDR3 is TGTGCCAGCAGGAAAAGCGGGGGATTATACAATGAGCAGTTCTTC. This encodes CASRKSGGLYNEQFF.

This clone has only one observation. The chain uses TRBV5-1 and TRBJ2-5; 9 bases match TRBD1. This CDR3 spans 16 amino acids. The germline gives CDR1 SGHRS, CDR2 YFSETQ. Trimming took 0 bases from V and 2 from J; bases not matched to a gene: 5. The CDR3 nucleotides read TGCGCCAGCAGCTTGGGGCCGGGACAGGGACAAGAGACCCAGTACTTC. It translates to CASSLGPGQGQETQYF. The full variable domain, completed using reference TRBV5-1 and TRBJ2-5, is KAGVTQTPRYLIKTRGQQVTLSCSPISGHRSVSWYQQTPGQGLQFLFEYFSETQRNKGNFPGRFSGRQFSNSRSEMNVSTLELGDSALYLCASSLGPGQGQETQYFGPGTRLLVL.

This clone was recorded a few times. The V and J genes are TRBV7-3 and TRBJ1-2; a weak D match, TRBD1 (5 bases). Between the trimmed V and J ends, which lost 4 bases and 4 bases, there was a span of 10 bases. The CDR3 runs 13 residues. Germline V CDR1 and CDR2: SGHTA, FQGTGA. This CDR3 is CASSSTGVYGYTF. The DNA of the CDR3 is TGTGCCAGCAGCTCCACAGGAGTCTATGGCTACACCTTC.